This is a list of T cell receptor beta chains from one sample in a study of blood T cell repertoires in COVID-19. The protocol was immunoSEQ multiplex PCR, while the TCRdb copy is restricted to in-frame clones and leaves out a portion. There are 130,000 to 150,000 clones in the sample; 84% occur only once, and more than 8.5% lies in the top ten. Sequencing was carried out using peripheral blood. The source is a man between 60 and 70 years old with active or convalescent COVID-19. The CDR3 runs from the conserved cysteine through the conserved F or W. The D gene is left open where the match is weak. Clone size is given for some rows only: seen once, a few or many times, or a class if the clone is expanded.

d_gene,v_gene,abundance,j_gene,CDR3aa,CDR3nt
.,TRBV25-1,.,TRBJ2-2,CASSTFGVNPGELFF,TGTGCCAGCAGTACCTTCGGGGTTAATCCCGGGGAGCTGTTTTTT
TRBD1,TRBV11-3,.,TRBJ1-2,CASSQGQDYGYTF,TGTGCCAGCAGCCAGGGACAGGACTATGGCTACACCTTC
TRBD1,TRBV29-1,.,TRBJ2-3,CSAGTGFTDTQYF,TGCAGCGCAGGGACAGGTTTCACAGATACGCAGTATTTT
.,TRBV7-9,.,TRBJ1-6,CASSEYRVGNSPLHF,TGTGCCAGCAGCGAATACAGGGTTGGGAATTCACCCCTCCACTTT
TRBD1,TRBV9,once,TRBJ2-2,CASSVESRTGAGELFF,TGTGCCAGCAGCGTAGAGTCCCGGACAGGGGCCGGGGAGCTGTTTTTT
TRBD1,TRBV7-2,once,TRBJ2-4,CASSSQRGQGGTKNIQYF,TGTGCCAGCAGCTCGCAACGCGGACAGGGTGGGACCAAAAACATTCAGTACTTC
.,TRBV13,.,TRBJ1-2,CASSRPGSSYGYTF,TGTGCCAGCAGCCGGCCGGGGAGTAGCTATGGCTACACCTTC
.,TRBV4-1,.,TRBJ2-3,CASSQEVQFFLTDTQYF,TGCGCCAGCAGCCAAGAAGTCCAGTTTTTCCTCACAGATACGCAGTATTTT
.,TRBV4-3,.,TRBJ1-1,CASSQDLRGARGEAFF,TGCGCCAGCAGCCAAGACCTTCGGGGGGCCCGGGGGGAAGCTTTCTTT
TRBD1,TRBV27,.,TRBJ1-2,CASSLSGTGFGLNYGYTF,TGTGCCAGCAGTTTATCGGGGACAGGGTTCGGCCTTAACTATGGCTACACCTTC
.,TRBV5-6,.,TRBJ1-1,CASSYTQNTEAFF,TGTGCCAGCAGCTACACACAGAACACTGAAGCTTTCTTT
.,TRBV6-2/TRBV6-3,.,TRBJ1-4,CASSYQGYEKLFF,TGTGCCAGCAGTTACCAGGGCTATGAAAAACTGTTTTTT
.,TRBV4-3,.,TRBJ2-3,CASSQDVGRGRLFTDTQYF,TGCGCCAGCAGCCAAGACGTGGGGCGAGGGAGGTTGTTCACAGATACGCAGTATTTT
.,TRBV7-9,.,TRBJ1-2,CASSSSPEDYGYTF,TGTGCCAGCAGCTCATCCCCAGAAGACTATGGCTACACCTTC
.,TRBV11-3,once,TRBJ2-3,CASSLLGGTPSDTQYF,TGTGCCAGCAGCTTATTGGGCGGGACGCCGTCAGATACGCAGTATTTT
TRBD1,TRBV28,.,TRBJ1-2,CASRLDRVGGYTF,TGTGCCAGCAGGCTCGACAGGGTAGGTGGCTACACCTTC
.,TRBV9,.,TRBJ2-2,CASSVGGGVHGELFF,TGTGCCAGCAGCGTAGGGGGCGGGGTCCACGGGGAGCTGTTTTTT
TRBD1,TRBV12-3/TRBV12-4,.,TRBJ2-4,CASTPTGINIQYF,TGTGCCAGCACACCGACAGGGATAAACATTCAGTACTTC
.,TRBV7-8,.,TRBJ1-2,CASSPPRGARYGYTF,TGTGCCAGCAGCCCTCCACGGGGGGCGCGTTATGGCTACACCTTC
TRBD2,TRBV19,.,TRBJ2-3,CASSIGGTSGGPSTDTQYF,TGTGCCAGTAGTATAGGGGGGACTAGCGGGGGCCCCAGCACAGATACGCAGTATTTT
TRBD2,TRBV5-1,.,TRBJ2-3,CASSRTSGGASDTQYF,TGCGCCAGCAGCAGGACTAGCGGGGGGGCATCTGATACGCAGTATTTT
TRBD2,TRBV3-1/TRBV3-2,few,TRBJ2-7,CASSGTSSYEQYF,TGTGCCAGCAGCGGGACTAGCTCCTACGAGCAGTACTTC
TRBD1,TRBV30,.,TRBJ1-5,CAWSVQGQPQHF,TGTGCCTGGAGTGTACAGGGGCAGCCCCAGCATTTT
.,TRBV9,.,TRBJ2-5,CASRGRRGETQYF,TGTGCCAGCAGGGGGAGGAGAGGGGAGACCCAGTACTTC
.,TRBV27,.,TRBJ2-2,CASSFLGPRRDGFWSGELFF,TGTGCCAGCAGTTTTCTGGGACCGCGGCGGGATGGGTTTTGGTCCGGGGAGCTGTTTTTT
.,TRBV18,once,TRBJ2-5,CASSPDRETQYF,TGTGCCAGCTCACCAGACAGGGAGACCCAGTACTTC
TRBD2,TRBV6-2/TRBV6-3,.,TRBJ2-1,CASSLPGGGEQFF,TGTGCCAGCAGCCTCCCGGGGGGAGGTGAGCAGTTCTTC
.,TRBV21-1,.,TRBJ2-6,CASSKEGTGGIGGANVLTF,TGTGCCAGCAGCAAAGAGGGGACAGGGGGGATAGGTGGGGCCAACGTCCTGACTTTC
TRBD1,TRBV3-1/TRBV3-2,.,TRBJ1-2,CASSQALRGAHGGYGYTF,TGTGCCAGCAGCCAAGCTCTCAGGGGGGCGCACGGCGGCTATGGCTACACCTTC
.,TRBV19,.,TRBJ2-3,CASSRRGSSTDTQYF,TGTGCCAGTAGTAGGCGGGGCTCTAGCACAGATACGCAGTATTTT
TRBD1,TRBV19,.,TRBJ1-5,CASSIGTGGNQPQHF,TGTGCCAGTAGTATAGGGACAGGCGGGAATCAGCCCCAGCATTTT
TRBD1,TRBV6-1,.,TRBJ1-6,CASSESPQGAVGSPLHF,TGTGCCAGCAGTGAAAGCCCACAGGGGGCGGTGGGTTCACCCCTCCACTTT
TRBD1,TRBV18,.,TRBJ1-4,CASSQAIHRGYSNEKLFF,TGTGCCAGCTCTCAGGCCATTCACAGGGGCTACTCTAATGAAAAACTGTTTTTT
TRBD1,TRBV6-5,.,TRBJ1-5,CASWTGRYQPQHF,TGTGCCAGTTGGACAGGGCGGTATCAGCCCCAGCATTTT
.,TRBV27,.,TRBJ1-3,CASSPLGASSGNTIYF,TGTGCCAGCAGTCCGCTCGGCGCTAGCTCTGGAAACACCATATATTTT
.,TRBV4-3,.,TRBJ1-2,CASSDYLSGGYTF,TGCGCCAGCAGCGACTACCTCTCTGGTGGCTACACCTTC
TRBD2,TRBV13,once,TRBJ2-1,CASSPGTSGAYNEQFF,TGTGCCAGCAGCCCCGGGACTAGCGGCGCATACAATGAGCAGTTCTTC
TRBD1,TRBV9,.,TRBJ2-1,CASSPVGTGGHEQFF,TGTGCCAGCAGCCCAGTGGGGACAGGGGGCCATGAGCAGTTCTTC
TRBD1,TRBV12-5,.,TRBJ1-6,CASGQDRPKQDNSPLHF,TGTGCTAGTGGCCAGGACAGGCCGAAACAAGATAATTCACCCCTCCACTTT
TRBD2,TRBV7-8,.,TRBJ2-1,CASSLALAGDQEQFF,TGTGCCAGCAGCTTAGCCCTAGCGGGAGATCAGGAGCAGTTCTTC
.,TRBV11-3,.,TRBJ1-6,CASSFRTATSPLHF,TGTGCCAGCAGCTTTCGGACAGCAACATCACCCCTCCACTTT
.,TRBV7-9,.,TRBJ1-3,CASRLDRNSGNTIYF,TGTGCCAGCAGATTAGACAGAAACTCTGGAAACACCATATATTTT
.,TRBV3-1/TRBV3-2,.,TRBJ1-6,CASSQEWSGSLVRNSPLHF,TGTGCCAGCAGCCAAGAATGGTCAGGGTCGCTCGTTAGGAATTCACCCCTCCACTTT
.,TRBV7-2,few,TRBJ1-6,CASSFDSHLNSPLHF,TGTGCCAGCAGCTTTGACAGTCACCTTAATTCACCCCTCCACTTT
.,TRBV5-6,.,TRBJ1-5,CASSLQNQPQHF,TGTGCCAGCAGCTTGCAAAATCAGCCCCAGCATTTT
.,TRBV19,.,TRBJ1-5,CASSIKPLWSNQPQHF,TGTGCCAGTAGTATAAAGCCTCTTTGGAGCAATCAGCCCCAGCATTTT
TRBD1,TRBV6-5,.,TRBJ1-2,CASSYTGQGSSYTF,TGTGCCAGCAGTTACACTGGACAGGGATCGAGCTACACCTTC
TRBD1,TRBV18,.,TRBJ2-1,CASSPGTERYNEQFF,TGTGCCAGCTCACCGGGGACAGAAAGGTACAATGAGCAGTTCTTC